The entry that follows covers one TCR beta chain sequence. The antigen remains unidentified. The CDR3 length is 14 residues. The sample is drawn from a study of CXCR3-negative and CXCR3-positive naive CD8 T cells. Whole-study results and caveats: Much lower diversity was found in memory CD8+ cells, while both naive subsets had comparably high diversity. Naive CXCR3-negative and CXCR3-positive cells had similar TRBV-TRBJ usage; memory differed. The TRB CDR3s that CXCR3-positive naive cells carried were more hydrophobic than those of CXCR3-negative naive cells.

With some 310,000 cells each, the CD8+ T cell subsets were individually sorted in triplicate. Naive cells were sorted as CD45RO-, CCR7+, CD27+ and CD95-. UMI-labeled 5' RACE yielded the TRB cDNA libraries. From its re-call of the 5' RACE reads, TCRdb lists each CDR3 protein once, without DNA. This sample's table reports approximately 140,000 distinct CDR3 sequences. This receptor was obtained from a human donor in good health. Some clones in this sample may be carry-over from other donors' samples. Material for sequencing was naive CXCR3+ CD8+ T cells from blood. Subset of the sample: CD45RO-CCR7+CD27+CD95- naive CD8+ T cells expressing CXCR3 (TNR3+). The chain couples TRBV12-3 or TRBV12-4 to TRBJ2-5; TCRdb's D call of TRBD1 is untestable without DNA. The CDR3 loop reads CASSLFSGVETQYF.